The present T cell receptor beta chain was sequenced within a study of beta chain features in type 1 diabetes. Findings and limits, study-wide: Patients showed naive, central memory and Treg TCRB repertoires that appeared more similar than those of healthy donors. cDNA-based reads could over-represent cells with high TCR expression.

Sorting produced populations that all topped 95% purity. The whole isolated RNA underwent reverse transcription, so sequencing captured expressed TCRB transcripts. The repertoire was sequenced with immunoSEQ multiplex PCR; TCRdb's copy has only in-frame clones and lacks some. The data show about 620,000 clones, with less than 20% seen just once and 0.093% held by the top ten. Points on this clone: The antigen remains undetermined.

Germline V lookup: CDR1 PRHDT, CDR2 FYEKMQ (reference sequence). The ends were cut back, 7 bases at V and 7 bases at J, with 14 bases in the middle. This CDR3 has 14 amino acids. The chain employs TRBV13 and TRBJ1-6, with a possible D match to TRBD1 (6 bases). The TCR sequence derives from a young man in good health. The sample comprised naive CD4+ T cells from blood. CDR3 region: CASTLGGQNSPLHF. CDR3 nucleotides: TGTGCCAGCACCTTGGGGGGGCAGAATTCACCCCTCCACTTT.